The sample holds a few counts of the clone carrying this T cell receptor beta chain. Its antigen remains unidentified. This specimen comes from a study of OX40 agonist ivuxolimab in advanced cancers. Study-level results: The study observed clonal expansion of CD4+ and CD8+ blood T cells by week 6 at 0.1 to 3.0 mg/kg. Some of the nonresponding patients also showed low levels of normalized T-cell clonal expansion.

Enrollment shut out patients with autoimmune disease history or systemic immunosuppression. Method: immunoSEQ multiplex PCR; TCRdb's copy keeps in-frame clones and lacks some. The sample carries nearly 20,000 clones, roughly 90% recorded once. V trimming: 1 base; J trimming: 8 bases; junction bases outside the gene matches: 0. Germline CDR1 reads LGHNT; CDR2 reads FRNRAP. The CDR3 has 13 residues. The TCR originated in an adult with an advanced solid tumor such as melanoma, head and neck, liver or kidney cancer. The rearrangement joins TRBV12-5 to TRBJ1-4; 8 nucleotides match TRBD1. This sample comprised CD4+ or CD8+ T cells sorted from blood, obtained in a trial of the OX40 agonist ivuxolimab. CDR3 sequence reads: CASGLGQGEKLFF. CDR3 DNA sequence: TGTGCTAGTGGTTTGGGACAGGGGGAAAAACTGTTTTTT.